This passage covers 10 T cell receptor beta chains from one sample sequenced in a study of blood T cell repertoires in COVID-19. Sequencing was performed with immunoSEQ multiplex PCR; in TCRdb, only in-frame clones are kept and a portion is missing. The sample holds 160,000 or so clones, about 85% seen once. Material for sequencing was peripheral blood. The receptors here all came from a woman aged 45 to 65 with COVID-19, enrolled during active disease.

In this sample, this clone turned up many times. J is TRBJ1-3 and V is TRBV28; TRBD1 is a possible D gene (5 bases). Per germline, CDR1 MDHEN and CDR2 SYDVKM. CDR3 length equals 16 residues. Trimming cost V 6 bases and J 4 bases, with 19 bases left between them. DNA of the CDR3: TGTGCCAGCAGACCTAGTGGGTGGGGGGACGGAAACACCATATATTTT. This translates into CASRPSGWGDGNTIYF.

The V call is TRBV5-1, the J call TRBJ2-5; TRBD2 matches 12 bases. J lost 5 bases, V lost 4 bases, and 6 bases had no gene match. CDR3 size: 15 residues. Germline V gene sequence: CDR1 SGHRS, CDR2 YFSETQ. The CDR3 coding sequence is TGCGCCAGCAGCCCGACTAGCGGGGGCGGGGAGACCCAGTACTTC. Its translation is CASSPTSGGGETQYF. Together with reference TRBV5-1 and TRBJ2-5, the CDR3 gives the full variable domain: KAGVTQTPRYLIKTRGQQVTLSCSPISGHRSVSWYQQTPGQGLQFLFEYFSETQRNKGNFPGRFSGRQFSNSRSEMNVSTLELGDSALYLCASSPTSGGGETQYFGPGTRLLVL.

The CDR3, as DNA: TGCGCCAGCAGCATAGAGACAGGGCGTGAGACCCAGTACTTC. Its protein is CASSIETGRETQYF. J is TRBJ2-5 and V is TRBV5-1; TRBD1 matches at 7 bases. Germline V gives CDR1 SGHRS, CDR2 YFSETQ. V dropped 4 bases and J dropped 5; count of bases not matched to a gene: 8. The CDR3 sequence is 14 residues long.

This chain joins TRBV28 and TRBJ2-1, with 11 bases matching TRBD2. Germline V gene lookup returns CDR1 MDHEN and CDR2 SYDVKM. The CDR3 consists of 16 residues. After removal of 5 bases from V and 5 bases from J, the junction contained 8 bases not matched to a gene. CDR3 protein: CASSPLLAGGHNEQFF. The CDR3 coding sequence is TGTGCCAGCAGTCCCCTTTTAGCGGGGGGGCACAATGAGCAGTTCTTC.

The chain links TRBV11-1 to TRBJ2-1; 7 bases map to TRBD1. The V segment lost 6 bases and the J segment 3 bases; nucleotides outside the gene matches: 8. Germline V lookup: CDR1 SGHAT, CDR2 FQDESV (reference sequence). The CDR3 spans 15 residues. CDR3: CASRVRDRYYNEQFF. The DNA for the CDR3 is TGTGCCAGCAGGGTCCGGGACAGATACTACAATGAGCAGTTCTTC.

The chain combines TRBV19 with TRBJ1-1, with D possibly TRBD1 on 6 matching bases. The CDR3 length is 17 residues. Trimming pared 0 bases from V and 0 bases from J, leaving 14 bases between. Germline CDR1 is LNHDA and CDR2 is SQIVND (reference sequence). For the CDR3, the DNA is TGTGCCAGTAGTATAGATCTCGCAGGGGTTATGAACACTGAAGCTTTCTTT. Amino acid sequence: CASSIDLAGVMNTEAFF.

This chain joins TRBV11-2 and TRBJ2-5; 13 bases agree with TRBD2. This CDR3 is 18 amino acids long. The ends lost 3 bases at V and 0 bases at J; junction bases unmatched: 7. CDR1 is SGHAT and CDR2 is FQNNGV in the germline V gene. CDR3 loop: CASSFLIGTSGDQETQYF. The CDR3 DNA follows: TGTGCCAGCAGCTTCTTGATTGGGACTAGCGGGGACCAAGAGACCCAGTACTTC.

The rearrangement joins TRBV12-3 or TRBV12-4 to TRBJ1-4, with D hard to call. V was pared by 6 bases and J by 8 bases, with 13 bases between. The CDR3 totals 13 residues. The CDR3 spells CASSRGDGEKLFF. CDR3 coding DNA: TGTGCCAGCAGCCGAGGTGATGGGGAAAAACTGTTTTTT.

This chain connects TRBV6-5 to TRBJ1-2; D is uncertain. This CDR3 spans 15 amino acids. Trimming stripped 6 bases from V and 4 bases from J, with 18 bases between. Germline V lookup: CDR1 MNHEY, CDR2 SVGAGI. The CDR3 reads CASRPYSSGSYGYTF. CDR3 DNA sequence: TGTGCCAGCAGACCGTACTCTTCGGGGTCCTATGGCTACACCTTC.

The gene calls are TRBV25-1 and TRBJ1-1; 9 bases agree with TRBD1. CDR1 MGHDK and CDR2 SYGVNS come from the germline V gene. With V trimmed by 5 bases and J by 3 bases, 7 bases remained unmatched. The CDR3 contains 15 residues. CDR3 protein: CASSSYRGQDTEAFF. CDR3 DNA sequence: TGTGCCAGCAGTAGCTACAGGGGGCAGGACACTGAAGCTTTCTTT.